This T cell receptor (beta chain) stems from a study of blood T cell repertoires in COVID-19. V lost 4 bases and J lost 8, with 18 bases in between. The CDR3 sequence is 14 residues long. The germline V gene encodes CDR1 SGHRS and CDR2 YFSETQ. Each participant's cohort was designated according to participant-reported clinical history. Those designated as exposed participants met a COVID-19 case within 2 weeks before study entry. Source study methods: Counts of nucleated cells, estimated from reference gene primer amplification, were obtained. Repertoires were generated with immunoSEQ multiplex PCR, while TCRdb's copy carries only in-frame clones and drops some. From that table come the V and J calls and clone size; the DNA was used to work out D and trimming. The table has more than 150,000 clones, approximately 80% seen once.

This clonotype originated in a man in his 60s who had been exposed to COVID-19. Source material: PBMCs or T cells enriched from blood (not recorded which). The V gene is TRBV5-1, the J gene TRBJ1-2; D gene uncertain. The CDR3 loop is CASSQSGVGAGYTF. CDR3 bases: TGCGCCAGCAGCCAATCCGGCGTAGGAGCCGGCTACACCTTC.